This T cell receptor beta chain was sequenced during a study of blood T cells in healthy people across ages (dated by TCRdb to between 2015 and 2016). Regarding the research as a whole: Template switching captured roughly one uniquely barcoded TCR beta cDNA molecule per two T cells in model experiments. Four age groups were formed from the donors: young (average about 17 years), middle-aged (around 37), aged (about 62) and long-lived (about 80). Donors of different ages were randomly distributed across sequencing lanes to avoid experimental bias. Two additional independent replicas of 1 million unique cDNA reads from the same blood draw were analyzed for two donors (one aged 18 to 29 and one aged 80 or older). Using deep sequencing normalized with unique cDNA molecular identifiers, the study measured how TCR beta repertoire diversity changes with age.

The paper as a whole reports these results and caveats: The long-lived group showed more naive CD4+ T cells, fewer expanded clones and increased TCR diversity than the aged group, suggesting age selection. Estimates of total diversity from one million sequenced T cells were regarded as lower bounds and underestimates. As age increased, observed TCR beta diversity per million T cells dropped in a roughly linear way, and a significant reduction was already evident by age roughly 36. Conclusive comparison of naive and antigen-experienced compartments was prevented by the profiling of bulk unsorted PBMCs. Because the CMV infection status of the donors was unknown, age-related changes in expanded clonotypes may potentially have been confounded. Observed TCR beta diversity correlated strongly with the percentage of naive T cells measured by flow cytometry.

The donors were some 39 Caucasian individuals from Russia, aged roughly 6 to 100 years, who were systemically healthy. Approximately 11 milliliters of peripheral blood were drawn from each donor into EDTA-treated Vacutainer tubes. PBMCs were isolated by Ficoll-Paque density-gradient centrifugation, with at least 6.5 million obtained per sample. Trizol reagent was used to extract total RNA from the PBMCs, yielding at least 6 micrograms per sample. The percentages of naive CD45RAhigh/CD27high T cells were determined by flow cytometry on a PBMC aliquot from every donor. This clonotype was observed at least ten times. No antigen is known for it. Base qualities were left out, and no much larger clone turns up one base away. Library method: 5' RACE. The sequencer listed for this sample is Illumina HiSeq 2500. A second roughly 6 to 12 cycle PCR used a sample-barcoded 5' primer and a J-beta primer mix. A template-switch 5' adaptor carrying 12 random nucleotides introduced a unique molecular identifier onto each TCR beta cDNA molecule. Each sample yielded at least 2.5 million CDR3-containing paired-end reads. All of the RNA was converted into first-strand cDNA using the Mint cDNA synthesis kit, with a TRBC-specific oligonucleotide serving as the primer. Following uracil-DNA glycosylase treatment, all cDNA underwent a first 18-cycle PCR with the universal primers M1SS and BC2_uni_R. Under the source paper's analysis protocol: For normalization, 1 million high-quality reads were randomly selected from each sample, with every read carrying a distinct molecular identifier. Reads sharing molecular identifiers were discarded rather than binned into consensus sequences. MiTCR, with a Q25 quality threshold and the strictest error-elimination algorithm, was used for CDR3 identification, clonotype clustering and error correction. A nonparametric unseen species model using Euler transformation provided a lower-bound estimate of total TCR beta diversity. The public sequencing data were trimmed at Q25 with fastp and processed into clonotypes with MiXCR by TCRdb, which kept only in-frame beta chains. Entries that share a CDR3 protein sequence are merged under the most common genes and DNA. It is TCRdb's table, rather than the study itself, that gives the V and J calls and clone size. The sample table records around 850,000 distinct CDR3 sequences; roughly 35% of these occur just once. The biggest ten clones account for over 10% of the sample.

V sheds 3 bases and J sheds 8 bases, leaving 16 bases between their ends. The germline V gene (reference sequence) yields DFQATT for CDR1 and SNEGSKA for CDR2. CDR3 length: 13 amino acids, cysteine to phenylalanine. Of the read, only the CDR3 DNA is kept; its 39 bases are in frame from base 1. The sample taken for sequencing was blood. The clonotype was recovered from a man younger than 35 in good health. The chain is made from TRBV20-1 and TRBJ1-2; the best D guess is TRBD1, with 5 bases matching. The encoded CDR3 is CSASRRESWGYTF. The DNA sequence reads TGCAGTGCTAGCCGCAGGGAATCGTGGGGCTACACCTTC.